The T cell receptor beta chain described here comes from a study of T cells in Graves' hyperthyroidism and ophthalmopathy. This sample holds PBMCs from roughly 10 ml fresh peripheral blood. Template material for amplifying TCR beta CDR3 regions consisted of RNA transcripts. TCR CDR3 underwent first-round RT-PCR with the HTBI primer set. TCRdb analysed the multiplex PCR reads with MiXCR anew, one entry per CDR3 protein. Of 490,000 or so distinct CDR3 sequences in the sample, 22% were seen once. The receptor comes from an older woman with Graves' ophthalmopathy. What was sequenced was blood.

The CDR3 loop reads CASSYPGRRNTEAFF. Written as DNA, the CDR3 is TGTGCCAGCAGTTACCCGGGACGCAGGAACACTGAAGCTTTCTTT. The rearrangement uses TRBV6-2 or TRBV6-3 and TRBJ1-1, with D possibly being TRBD1 (5 bases). This CDR3 spans 15 amino acids. Germline CDR1 reads MNHEY; CDR2 reads SVGEGT. V dropped 2 bases and J dropped 1 base, with 11 bases sitting between them.